What follows is one TCR beta chain and its context. This sample is drawn from a study of blood T cell repertoires in COVID-19. As for the study in general: Samples came from the United States, Italy and Spain, spanning acute and convalescent COVID-19. T cells, B-cell-depleted T cells, or PBMCs supplied cDNA or gDNA.

CDR3 length: 17 amino acids. Germline CDR1 reads MNHEY; CDR2 reads SMNVEV (reference sequence). V shed 4 bases and J 3 bases; nucleotides not matched to a gene: 11. Produced via immunoSEQ multiplex PCR; TCRdb's table is partial and in-frame only. The repertoire consists of about 300,000 clones, with roughly 86% occurring once and the leading ten covering 2.5% to 3%. Membership in each cohort depended on participant-reported clinical history. The source material was PBMCs or T cells enriched from blood (not recorded which). The chain joins TRBV27 to TRBJ2-1, with TRBD2 matching over 8 bases. This TCR came from a woman aged 45-65 years who had been exposed to COVID-19. CDR3 protein: CASSSPLAGGLYNEQFF. The CDR3 DNA reads TGTGCCAGCAGTTCTCCTTTGGCGGGGGGCCTCTACAATGAGCAGTTCTTC.